This is a list of T cell receptor beta chains from one sample in a study of control samples from healthy donors and cancer patients. Libraries were prepared by immunoSEQ multiplex PCR; TCRdb keeps only in-frame clonotypes and omits some of them. The sample includes some 120,000 clones, over 90% seen only once; the top ten take 2% to 3%. Sequencing input: blood. These receptors originate from a man aged 30-40 years in good health. CDR3s include the opening cysteine and the closing phenylalanine or tryptophan. D genes are given only for firm matches. Not all rows give a size; the values are once, few, many and, for expanded clones, a class.

j_call d_call clone_size v_call cdr3_length cdr3_aa cdr3_nt
TRBJ2-7 TRBD1 . TRBV29-1 12 CSVSQGAYEQYF TGCAGCGTCTCCCAGGGGGCCTACGAGCAGTACTTC
TRBJ1-4 . . TRBV7-9 15 CASSPPVQGKEKLFF TGTGCCAGCAGCCCTCCCGTGCAGGGGAAGGAAAAACTGTTTTTT
TRBJ2-2 TRBD1 . TRBV7-9 15 CASSLRGQFPGELFF TGTGCCAGCAGCTTACGGGGACAGTTTCCCGGGGAGCTGTTTTTT
TRBJ2-6 . . TRBV6-1 15 CASSEDGSGANVLTF TGTGCCAGCAGTGAAGATGGGTCTGGGGCCAACGTCCTGACTTTC
TRBJ1-2 TRBD1 . TRBV2 12 CASTSGGDGYTF TGTGCCAGCACCTCAGGGGGCGATGGCTACACCTTC
TRBJ2-3 TRBD1 . TRBV19 12 CASSWDRDTQYF TGTGCCAGTAGTTGGGACAGGGATACGCAGTATTTT
TRBJ1-2 . . TRBV6-5 12 CASRKGQENYTF TGTGCCAGCAGGAAGGGCCAGGAGAACTACACCTTC
TRBJ2-5 . . TRBV20-1 11 CSAPYRETQYF TGCAGTGCTCCCTATCGGGAGACCCAGTACTTC
TRBJ2-2 TRBD1 . TRBV2 14 CASSRTGATGELFF TGTGCCAGCAGTAGGACAGGGGCCACCGGGGAGCTGTTTTTT
TRBJ1-1 TRBD1 . TRBV11-2 15 CASSTNRGLNTEAFF TGTGCCAGCAGCACAAACAGGGGACTGAACACTGAAGCTTTCTTT
TRBJ2-1 . . TRBV19 16 CASTTGGTISYNEQFF TGTGCCAGTACCACCGGAGGGACGATCTCCTACAATGAGCAGTTCTTC
TRBJ2-2 TRBD1 once TRBV5-6 17 CASSKQGVRTNTGELFF TGTGCCAGCAGCAAACAGGGGGTCAGAACGAACACCGGGGAGCTGTTTTTT
TRBJ1-2 . . TRBV16 14 CASSQPAQANGYTF TGTGCCAGCAGCCAACCCGCCCAGGCGAATGGCTACACCTTC
TRBJ2-3 . . TRBV27 15 CASSLSWGGTDTQYF TGTGCCAGCAGTTTATCGTGGGGCGGCACAGATACGCAGTATTTT
TRBJ2-3 . . TRBV6-1 13 CASSDMSADTQYF TGTGCCAGCAGTGATATGTCAGCAGATACGCAGTATTTT
TRBJ2-3 . . TRBV29-1 12 CSVGSGTDTQYF TGCAGCGTTGGTTCAGGAACAGATACGCAGTATTTT
TRBJ1-2 TRBD1 . TRBV7-9 15 CASSSGTGEGYGYTF TGTGCCAGCAGCTCCGGGACAGGGGAAGGGTATGGCTACACCTTC
TRBJ1-1 . . TRBV6-5 15 CASSTGTQRKDGAFF TGTGCCAGCAGTACTGGGACCCAACGAAAAGATGGAGCTTTCTTT
TRBJ1-4 . . TRBV19 13 CASSRGRLEKLFF TGTGCCAGTAGCCGGGGGAGGTTGGAAAAACTGTTTTTT
TRBJ2-5 . . TRBV14 14 CASSQVRLSGTQYF TGTGCCAGCAGCCAAGTACGGCTGAGCGGGACCCAGTACTTC
TRBJ2-5 TRBD2 . TRBV10-2 15 CASRDSGGAQETQYF TGCGCCAGCAGGGATAGCGGGGGCGCCCAAGAGACCCAGTACTTC
TRBJ1-5 . . TRBV27 15 CASRSTDSSNQPQHF TGTGCCAGCAGATCCACAGACTCTAGCAATCAGCCCCAGCATTTT
TRBJ2-2 . few TRBV6-2/TRBV6-3 16 CASSYRGGPNTGELFF TGTGCCAGCAGTTACCGAGGAGGACCGAACACCGGGGAGCTGTTTTTT
TRBJ1-1 . . TRBV7-2 14 CASSLNPDVAEAFF TGTGCCAGCAGCTTAAATCCGGACGTGGCTGAAGCTTTCTTT
TRBJ2-2 . . TRBV18 14 CASSPDIVGGELFF TGTGCCAGCTCACCTGACATTGTCGGCGGGGAGCTGTTTTTT
TRBJ1-6 . . TRBV2 15 CASSEGTTNNSPLHF TGTGCCAGCAGTGAGGGGACAACTAATAATTCACCCCTCCACTTT
TRBJ2-5 TRBD1 . TRBV24-1 18 CATSDGTTGIVLGETQYF TGTGCCACCAGTGATGGGACGACAGGGATTGTGTTGGGAGAGACCCAGTACTTC
TRBJ2-2 TRBD2 . TRBV10-3 15 CAISENGGATGELFF TGTGCCATCAGTGAGAACGGGGGGGCCACCGGGGAGCTGTTTTTT
TRBJ1-4 TRBD1 once TRBV19 14 CASRRTGDSEKLFF TGTGCCAGTAGAAGGACAGGGGATTCGGAAAAACTGTTTTTT
TRBJ2-3 TRBD2 . TRBV6-2/TRBV6-3 15 CASSYTSGGADTQYF TGTGCCAGCAGTTATACTAGCGGCGGGGCAGATACGCAGTATTTT
TRBJ2-5 . . TRBV5-1 14 CASSLVEGRETQYF TGCGCCAGCAGCTTGGTTGAGGGAAGGGAGACCCAGTACTTC
TRBJ2-5 TRBD2 . TRBV4-2 16 CASSPSTLAGLETQYF TGTGCCAGCAGCCCCTCGACACTAGCGGGCCTAGAGACCCAGTACTTC
TRBJ2-3 . . TRBV13 15 CASSLRGAGLNTQYF TGTGCCAGCAGCTTAAGGGGAGCTGGATTGAATACGCAGTATTTT
TRBJ2-7 . once TRBV28 12 CASSFNLYEQYF TGTGCCAGCAGTTTCAATCTCTACGAGCAGTACTTC
TRBJ1-2 . . TRBV27 14 CASRLKGGGDGYTF TGTGCCAGCAGACTGAAAGGGGGTGGGGATGGCTACACCTTC
TRBJ2-7 . . TRBV5-1 14 CASSLPGAISEQYF TGCGCCAGCAGCTTGCCAGGGGCCATATCAGAGCAGTACTTC
TRBJ1-2 . few TRBV6-2/TRBV6-3 14 CASSYTPGGDGYTF TGTGCCAGCAGTTACACCCCTGGAGGGGACGGCTACACCTTC
TRBJ1-1 . . TRBV4-1 15 CASRTTGGGSTEAFF TGCGCCAGCAGAACTACCGGGGGGGGTAGTACTGAAGCTTTCTTT
TRBJ1-4 TRBD1 . TRBV7-9 16 CASSFRGALNNEKLFF TGTGCCAGCAGCTTCAGGGGGGCCTTAAATAATGAAAAACTGTTTTTT
TRBJ1-6 . . TRBV7-8 16 CASSPRGRGANSPLHF TGTGCCAGCAGCCCCCGGGGAAGAGGGGCAAATTCACCCCTCCACTTT
TRBJ2-5 . . TRBV3-1/TRBV3-2 12 CASSLQLETQYF TGTGCCAGCAGCCTACAACTGGAGACCCAGTACTTC
TRBJ1-1 TRBD1 . TRBV6-5 13 CASTETGGTEAFF TGTGCCAGCACCGAGACAGGGGGCACTGAAGCTTTCTTT
TRBJ2-7 . . TRBV7-8 14 CASSLGRVPHEQYF TGTGCCAGCAGCCTAGGCAGGGTCCCCCACGAGCAGTACTTC
TRBJ1-1 . . TRBV19 15 CASSPRHLPESEAFF TGTGCCAGTAGTCCCAGACACCTACCCGAGTCTGAAGCTTTCTTT
TRBJ2-4 . . TRBV5-8 16 CASSLEGYLAKNIQYF TGTGCCAGCAGCTTGGAGGGTTATCTAGCCAAAAACATTCAGTACTTC
TRBJ2-1 . . TRBV27 13 CASSSGNYNEQFF TGTGCCAGCAGTAGTGGGAATTACAATGAGCAGTTCTTC
TRBJ2-1 TRBD2 . TRBV2 12 CASSETSYEQFF TGTGCCAGCAGCGAGACTAGCTATGAGCAGTTCTTC